A few counts support the clone carrying this TCR beta chain. Only in-frame clones appear in the TCRdb table, and some are missing; sequencing was by immunoSEQ multiplex PCR. The sample carries some 420,000 clones, over 75% recorded once. This record belongs to a study of Ad26.COV2.S vaccination and SARS-CoV-2 variants. The treatment: roughly 20 received Ad26.COV2.S at low or high dose, single or two shots; roughly five received placebo; per-sample allocation not given. The study sampled participants on day 63 after the first vaccine or placebo injection. The CDR3 runs 13 residues. The V end was cut by 5 bases, the J end by 6 bases, with 11 bases between.

This clonotype originated in a person between 18 and 65 years old who received the Ad26.COV2.S COVID-19 vaccine or a placebo. Here the sequenced sample was peripheral blood, taken in a trial of Ad26.COV2.S vaccine versus placebo. This chain connects TRBV12-3 or TRBV12-4 to TRBJ1-5; TRBD1 might be the D (6 bases). The CDR3 DNA reads TGTGCCAGCAGTATACCAGGGGTTCAGCCCCAGCATTTT. Its protein is CASSIPGVQPQHF.